This T cell receptor beta chain stems from a study of blood T cell repertoires in COVID-19. The method was immunoSEQ multiplex PCR; TCRdb's version includes in-frame clones alone and lacks a portion of them. The sample records under 450,000 clones, 80% to 95% being singletons. Germline V gives CDR1 SGHTS, CDR2 YDEGEE. CDR3 length equals 14 residues. V was trimmed by 0 bases and J by 0 bases, leaving 4 bases between them. The source material was PBMCs or T cells enriched from blood (not recorded which). V usage is TRBV5-8 and J usage is TRBJ1-3; no clear D gene. The receptor was isolated from a woman aged 40-49 years who had been exposed to COVID-19. Written as DNA, the CDR3 is TGTGCCAGCAGCTTGGTCTTCTCTGGAAACACCATATATTTT. Translating gives CASSLVFSGNTIYF.